These 6 T cell receptor beta chains were all obtained from the same sample, sequenced in a study of CD8 T cells in ankylosing spondylitis. TCRdb analysed the 5' RACE reads with MiXCR anew, one entry per CDR3 protein. This table holds about 39,000 distinct CDR3 sequences, 10% found once. Input material: blood, either unsorted or a sorted T cell fraction (not recorded which). The receptors here all came from a male donor with ankylosing spondylitis or in good health (not recorded which).

This clonotype was detected many times. V gene TRBV11-2 combines with J gene TRBJ2-1; 9 positions match TRBD1. Germline CDR1 reads SGHAT; CDR2 reads FQNNGV. The J segment lost 1 base and the V segment lost 0 bases, leaving 4 bases of the junction unmatched. CDR3 length equals 17 residues. The CDR3 sequence is CASSLDLGQGSYNEQFF. Here the CDR3 DNA reads TGTGCCAGCAGCTTAGATCTGGGACAGGGATCCTACAATGAGCAGTTCTTC.

This clonotype was detected ten times or more. The rearrangement joins TRBV4-1 to TRBJ2-2, with D possibly being TRBD2 (5 bases). From germline, CDR1 is MGHRA and CDR2 YSYEKL. The V end was cut by 5 bases, the J end by 2 bases, with 15 bases between. The CDR3 loop spans 16 amino acids. The CDR3 reads CASSEHVGGNTGELFF. CDR3 in DNA: TGCGCCAGCAGCGAACATGTCGGAGGAAACACCGGGGAGCTGTTTTTT.

This clonotype has ten or more counts. The chain is built from TRBV5-1 and TRBJ1-5; TRBD1 might be the D (5 bases). V gave up 0 bases and J gave up 5 bases, with 12 bases separating them. The CDR3 is 15 residues long. Per germline, CDR1 SGHRS and CDR2 YFSETQ. In DNA form, the CDR3 reads TGCGCCAGCAGCTTGGGAGGGAAAGGGGATCAGCCCCAGCATTTT. Translated: CASSLGGKGDQPQHF.

The chain is built from TRBV10-3 and TRBJ2-2; 9 positions agree with TRBD2. J was trimmed by 4 bases and V by 4 bases; bases with no gene match: 13. Looked up from germline, CDR1 is ENHRY and CDR2 is SYGVKD. The CDR3 extends over 18 amino acids. The DNA for the CDR3 is TGTGCCATCAGTGCCCTATCCAAGACTAGCGGAACCACCGGGGAGCTGTTTTTT. Its protein product is CAISALSKTSGTTGELFF.

This clonotype was counted ten times or more. V and J are TRBV5-8 and TRBJ2-5; 10 positions match TRBD2. Per the germline V gene, CDR1 is SGHTS and CDR2 is YDEGEE. With 6 bases clipped from V and 5 bases from J, the junction kept 16 bases outside the gene matches. There are 17 residues in the CDR3. The CDR3 nucleotides are TGTGCCAGCAACAACCCTGGGATAGCGGGAGGCGGGGAGACCCAGTACTTC. Amino acid sequence: CASNNPGIAGGGETQYF.

This clonotype showed up many times. The chain is built from TRBV5-4 and TRBJ2-1; D is perhaps TRBD1 or TRBD2 (6 bases each). CDR3 length equals 13 residues. Trimming stripped 2 bases from V and 10 bases from J, with 13 bases between. Germline CDR1 and CDR2: SGHNT and YYREEE (reference sequence). CDR3 protein: CASSFHLGGEQFF. The CDR3 DNA reads as TGTGCCAGCAGCTTCCACCTAGGGGGGGAGCAGTTCTTC.